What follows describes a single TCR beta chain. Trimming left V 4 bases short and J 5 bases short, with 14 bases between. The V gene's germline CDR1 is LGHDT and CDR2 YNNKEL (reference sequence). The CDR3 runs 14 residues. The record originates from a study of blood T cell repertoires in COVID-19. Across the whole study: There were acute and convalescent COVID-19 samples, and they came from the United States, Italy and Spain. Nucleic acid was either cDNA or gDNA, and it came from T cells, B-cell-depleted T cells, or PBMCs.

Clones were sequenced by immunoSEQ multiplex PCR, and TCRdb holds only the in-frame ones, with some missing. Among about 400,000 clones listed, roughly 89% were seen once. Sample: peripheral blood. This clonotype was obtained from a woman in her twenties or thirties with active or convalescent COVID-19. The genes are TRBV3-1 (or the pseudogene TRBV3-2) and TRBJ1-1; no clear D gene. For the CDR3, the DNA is TGTGCCAGCAGCCCAGATACGACTGGAACTGAAGCTTTCTTT. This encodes CASSPDTTGTEAFF.